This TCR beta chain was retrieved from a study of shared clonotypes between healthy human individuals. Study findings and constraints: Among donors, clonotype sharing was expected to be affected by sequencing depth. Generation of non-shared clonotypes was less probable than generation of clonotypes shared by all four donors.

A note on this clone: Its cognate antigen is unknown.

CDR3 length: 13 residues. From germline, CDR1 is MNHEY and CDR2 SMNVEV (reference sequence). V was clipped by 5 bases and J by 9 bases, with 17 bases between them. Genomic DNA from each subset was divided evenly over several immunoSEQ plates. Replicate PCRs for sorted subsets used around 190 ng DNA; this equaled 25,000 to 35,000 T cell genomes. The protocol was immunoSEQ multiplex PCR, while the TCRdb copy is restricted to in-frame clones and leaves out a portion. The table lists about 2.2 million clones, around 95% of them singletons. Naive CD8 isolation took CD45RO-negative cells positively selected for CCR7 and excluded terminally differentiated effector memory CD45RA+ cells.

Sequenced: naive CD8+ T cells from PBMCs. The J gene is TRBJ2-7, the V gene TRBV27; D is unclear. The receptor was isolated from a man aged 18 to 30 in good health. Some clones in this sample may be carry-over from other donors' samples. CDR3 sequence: CASSTWAGHGQYF. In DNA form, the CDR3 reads TGTGCCAGCAGTACCTGGGCAGGCCATGGGCAGTACTTC.